Below, one T cell receptor beta chain is given with its context. This clonotype turned up a few times. Its binding antigen is unknown. No base quality values were provided; no much bigger clone lies one nucleotide off. The CDR3, from cysteine to phenylalanine, totals 12 residues. The DNA shown is the 36-base CDR3, in frame from base 1. Reading the germline V gene (reference sequence) gives CDR1 DFQATT and CDR2 SNEGSKA. These data belong to a study of identical twins (dated by TCRdb to about 2016). With regard to the full study: The study deep-sequenced TCR alpha and beta repertoires from monozygotic twins, unrelated adults of various ages and cord blood to test whether fetal clonotypes persist. To rule out contamination, the twin experiments were replicated at different times with different library preparation protocols.

Library preparation used 5' RACE. The listed sequencing device is Illumina HiSeq 2000. Template switching introduced a universal primer binding site; the final cDNA contained a unique molecular identifier, enabling accurate counting of TCR cDNA molecules. Specific primers in the conserved constant-segment region were used to synthesize first-strand cDNA for the TCR alpha and beta chains. To control for contamination, every cDNA library was double barcoded, receiving both a SMART-Mk sample barcode and Illumina barcodes. TruSeq adapter sequences, together with Illumina sample barcodes, were added in two successive PCR steps. The Illumina HiSeq platform was used with custom primers to sequence TCR alpha and beta cDNA libraries. The authors' pipeline ran thus. Raw reads were processed with MiGEC to extract unique molecular identifiers, and MiXCR was used to determine CDR3 positions. For each individual, recombination models were inferred using an EM algorithm with the repgenHMM and IGoR tools. The tcR package in R was used for shared clonotype analysis, with sharing normalized by the product of cloneset sizes. To study raw recombination free of thymic and clonal selection effects, out-of-frame nonproductive sequences were analyzed. The raw public data were reprocessed by TCRdb itself: fastp quality trimming at Q25, MiXCR clonotype calling, in-frame beta chains only. Each CDR3 protein appears once, grouped with its most common genes and DNA. The V and J calls shown here were made by TCRdb, not taken from the authors' results. Present in this sample are 500,000 or so distinct CDR3 sequences, approximately 14% of which were seen just once. The top ten hold around 0.57% of the sample.

What the work shows at the level of the full study, not this receptor alone: Zero-insertion analyses could be partly confounded by invariant T cells such as MAIT and iNKT, though diverse VJ usage argued against such confounding for most clonotypes. In monozygotic twins, recombination models systematically underestimated out-of-frame TCR alpha sharing, but the models matched the sharing seen between unrelated individuals. Because the same donors could not be followed over many years, conclusions were based on cross-sectional statistical analysis. Compared with coincidental sharing between unrelated individuals, an excess of low generation-probability sequences was observed among out-of-frame TCR alpha sequences shared between twins. A weaker excess of twin sharing was found in beta out-of-frame sequences because the signal-to-noise ratio was lowered by fewer shared sequences. Abundant cord blood beta clonotypes had fewer insertions, young adult naive repertoires showed a similar but weaker trend, and memory repertoires showed no such trend.

Every donor was a healthy Caucasian. Three pairs of female monozygotic twins, all aged roughly 18 to 30 years, were included in the twin cohort. CD4+ and CD8+ T cell populations were isolated with positive isolation kits from Invitrogen. These same records also appear under a second study, on yellow fever vaccine responses in identical twins. The second paper further reports: According to the authors, the vaccine-induced T cell response in identical twins seemed to be partly convergent and partly specific to each individual. In the study, vaccine-responding T cell clones were precisely tracked in identical twins.

This clonotype originated in a woman between 18 and 29 years old in good health. This sequence uses TRBV20-1 and TRBJ2-5, with the D gene not clear enough to name. Specimen: CD4+ T cells sorted from blood. The nucleotides read TGCAGCTCAGCGCTAGGCGGAGAGACCCAGTACTTC. Its coded protein is CSSALGGETQYF.